What follows are 8 T cell receptor beta chains derived from one specimen sequenced in a study of T cell responses to AZD1222 COVID-19 vaccine. TCRdb keeps only in-frame clones here, not all; method: immunoSEQ multiplex PCR. The sample holds about 180,000 clones, approximately 94% seen once. This material consisted of peripheral blood, taken 28 days after the second AZD1222 dose. All receptors come from an adult who received the AZD1222 COVID-19 vaccine.

The rearrangement links TRBV12-3 or TRBV12-4 to TRBJ1-2; 11 nucleotides align to TRBD1. J gave up 13 bases and V 6 bases, and 7 bases lay outside the gene matches. This CDR3 is built from 12 residues. CDR3 DNA: TGTGCCAGCAGAGGGACAGGGGGGAACTCCACCTTC. This gives the protein CASRGTGGNSTF.

The chain joins TRBV11-2 to TRBJ2-7, with 10 bases fitting TRBD2. V lost 3 bases to trimming and J lost 0 bases; unmatched junction nucleotides: 5. CDR1 and CDR2 (germline): SGHAT, FQNNGV. The CDR3 covers 16 residues. CDR3 DNA sequence: TGTGCCAGCAGCTTTGTACTAGCGGGGTTCTCCTACGAGCAGTACTTC. This sequence encodes CASSFVLAGFSYEQYF.

The chain uses TRBV3-1 (or the pseudogene TRBV3-2) and TRBJ1-1; maybe TRBD1 (5 bases). The germline V gene has CDR1 LGHDT and CDR2 YNNKEL (reference sequence). The CDR3 has 13 amino acids. Deletions cut 3 bases from V and 6 bases from J, with 11 bases between. This CDR3 reads CASSHRGGAEAFF. CDR3 sequence (DNA): TGTGCCAGCAGCCATCGGGGGGGGGCTGAAGCTTTCTTT.

A single count supports this clone. This chain uses TRBV11-2 with TRBJ2-7; no reliable D call. CDR3 length: 13 amino acids. Germline V lookup: CDR1 SGHAT, CDR2 FQNNGV. The V and J ends lost 1 base and 0 bases respectively, with 4 bases between them. CDR3 region: CASSLAGSYEQYF. The CDR3 region has the DNA TGTGCCAGCAGCTTAGCAGGCTCCTACGAGCAGTACTTC.

J is TRBJ1-1 and V is TRBV28, with 7 bases identical to TRBD1. The germline CDR1 and CDR2 sequences are MDHEN and SYDVKM. V lost 1 base, J lost 10 bases, and 12 bases stayed unmatched. The CDR3 has 15 residues. The CDR3 DNA follows: TGTGCCAGCAGTTTATTGGGCGGGACAGTCATCGGAGCTTTCTTT. This codes for CASSLLGGTVIGAFF.

The chain recombines TRBV6-2 or TRBV6-3 with TRBJ2-7; TRBD1 might be the D (5 bases). V lost 4 bases and J lost 5, with 18 bases in between. Germline V gene data show CDR1 as MNHEY and CDR2 as SVGEGT. The CDR3 covers 15 residues. This CDR3 reads CASSSAPTGRNEQYF. In DNA form, the CDR3 reads TGTGCCAGCAGTTCCGCCCCTACAGGCCGGAACGAGCAGTACTTC.

This chain links TRBV28 with TRBJ1-2; D not resolved. Germline CDR1 is MDHEN and CDR2 is SYDVKM. The CDR3 spans 14 residues. Between the trimmed V and J ends, which lost 8 bases and 4 bases, there was a span of 17 bases. Written as DNA, the CDR3 is TGTGCCAGCGCCCCAGCCGGGGAGTCCTATGGCTACACCTTC. Translation: CASAPAGESYGYTF.

The chain combines TRBV4-1 with TRBJ2-7; D is unclear. This CDR3 comprises 17 residues. The germline gives CDR1 MGHRA, CDR2 YSYEKL. Trimming stripped 0 bases from V and 4 bases from J, with 19 bases between. CDR3 in DNA: TGCGCCAGCAGCCAAGATAGTACAAAGTCGGGTTTTTACGAGCAGTACTTC. Protein sequence: CASSQDSTKSGFYEQYF.